Listed below are T cell receptor beta chains from one sample, sequenced in a study of blood T cell repertoires in COVID-19. Assay: immunoSEQ multiplex PCR; the TCRdb copy retains only in-frame clones and omits some. The table has fewer than 45,000 clones, over 70% seen once; the top ten hold 15% to 20%. Sequencing input: peripheral blood. These receptors were collected from a man aged 65 to 85 with acute or convalescent COVID-19. Both conserved end residues are part of each CDR3. The D gene is left open where the match is weak. Only some rows state a clone size, as once, few, many or a class for expanded clones.

TRBV5-1,TRBJ2-2,few,.,CASSRTGQNTGELFF,TGCGCCAGCAGCCGGACCGGACAGAACACCGGGGAGCTGTTTTTT
TRBV7-6,TRBJ1-2,.,.,CASSLGSGGIYGYTF,TGTGCCAGCAGCTTAGGTTCTGGGGGGATCTATGGCTACACCTTC
TRBV6-5,TRBJ1-2,.,.,CASSYSSTGSNYGYTF,TGTGCCAGCAGTTATTCGAGTACAGGGAGTAACTATGGCTACACCTTC
TRBV6-7,TRBJ1-3,.,TRBD1,CASPSMDRFYSGNTIYF,TGTGCCAGCCCCTCGATGGACAGGTTTTACTCTGGAAACACCATATATTTT
TRBV7-2,TRBJ1-6,.,.,CASSLDRIFSSYNSPLHF,TGTGCCAGCAGCTTAGACAGGATTTTTAGCTCCTATAATTCACCCCTCCACTTT
TRBV3-1/TRBV3-2,TRBJ2-7,.,TRBD1,CASSHGKGSNRGWGEQYF,TGTGCCAGCAGCCACGGGAAGGGTTCAAACAGGGGTTGGGGCGAGCAGTACTTC
TRBV5-6,TRBJ2-7,.,TRBD2,CASSSRHITSGVSYEQYF,TGTGCCAGCAGCTCGAGACATATTACTAGCGGGGTTTCATACGAGCAGTACTTC
TRBV6-2/TRBV6-3,TRBJ1-2,.,TRBD1,CASSPGQGLGGYTF,TGTGCCAGCAGCCCGGGACAGGGGTTAGGCGGCTACACCTTC
TRBV7-9,TRBJ2-5,.,.,CASSLVTVPETQYF,TGTGCCAGCAGCTTAGTTACGGTCCCAGAGACCCAGTACTTC
TRBV5-4,TRBJ2-3,.,TRBD2,CASSLEKRGAGDTQYF,TGTGCCAGCAGCTTGGAAAAGCGGGGGGCGGGCGATACGCAGTATTTT
TRBV2,TRBJ1-1,.,.,CARQRKGTVNTEAFF,TGTGCCAGGCAGAGAAAAGGGACTGTGAACACTGAAGCTTTCTTT
TRBV7-3,TRBJ1-1,few,.,CASSLGHQNTEAFF,TGTGCCAGCAGCCTGGGACACCAGAACACTGAAGCTTTCTTT
TRBV5-4,TRBJ2-3,once,TRBD2,CASSFFQRGTDTQYF,TGTGCCAGCAGCTTTTTCCAGCGGGGGACAGATACGCAGTATTTT
TRBV18,TRBJ1-2,.,.,CASSPQGLGYGYTF,TGTGCCAGCTCACCCCAGGGGTTAGGCTATGGCTACACCTTC
TRBV4-3,TRBJ2-5,.,TRBD2,CASSQDLASGVGETQYF,TGCGCCAGCAGCCAAGATCTGGCTAGCGGGGTTGGAGAGACCCAGTACTTC
TRBV6-6,TRBJ2-7,.,TRBD1,CASSLDRGPYEQYF,TGTGCCAGCAGCCTAGACAGGGGGCCCTACGAGCAGTACTTC
TRBV2,TRBJ1-3,.,TRBD1,CASRGGTGSSGDTIYF,TGTGCCAGCAGGGGAGGGACAGGGAGTTCCGGGGACACCATATATTTT
TRBV19,TRBJ1-3,.,.,CASSIAARGGNTIYF,TGTGCCAGTAGTATAGCGGCCAGGGGAGGAAACACCATATATTTT
TRBV12-3/TRBV12-4,TRBJ2-1,.,TRBD1,CASSKTGAAFF,TGTGCCAGCAGCAAGACAGGGGCGGCGTTCTTC
TRBV6-1,TRBJ2-1,once,.,CASSSEGKRFF,TGTGCCAGCAGTTCGGAGGGGAAGAGGTTCTTC
TRBV19,TRBJ2-7,.,TRBD1,CASSRYAGGSYEQYF,TGTGCCAGTAGTAGATACGCAGGGGGCTCCTACGAGCAGTACTTC
TRBV11-2,TRBJ1-2,few,TRBD1,CASSSGQGDYGYTF,TGTGCCAGCAGCTCGGGACAGGGGGACTATGGCTACACCTTC
TRBV4-3,TRBJ2-5,.,.,CASSQDITTAETQYF,TGCGCCAGCAGCCAAGATATTACTACCGCAGAGACCCAGTACTTC
TRBV15,TRBJ2-7,once,TRBD1,CATSTRTGGFEQYF,TGTGCCACCAGCACCCGGACAGGGGGCTTCGAGCAGTACTTC
TRBV19,TRBJ2-1,.,.,CASSRRDLVNEQFF,TGTGCCAGTAGTAGGAGGGACCTTGTCAATGAGCAGTTCTTC
TRBV16,TRBJ2-7,.,.,CASSQSGGYEQYF,TGTGCCAGCAGCCAATCGGGGGGCTACGAGCAGTACTTC
TRBV5-8,TRBJ2-7,.,.,CASSLGQGLELYF,TGTGCCAGCAGCTTGGGTCAGGGACTTGAGCTGTACTTC
TRBV20-1,TRBJ2-2,once,.,CSASNRGSGITGELFF,TGCAGTGCTAGTAATAGGGGGTCTGGTATCACCGGGGAGCTGTTTTTT
TRBV7-2,TRBJ2-1,.,.,CASSPLWGGRNEQFF,TGTGCCAGCAGCCCTCTGTGGGGGGGCCGGAATGAGCAGTTCTTC
TRBV6-5,TRBJ1-2,.,.,CASSSPTVYGYTF,TGTGCCAGCAGTTCCCCGACAGTCTATGGCTACACCTTC
TRBV29-1,TRBJ1-5,.,.,CSVARGRGDQPQHF,TGCAGCGTTGCACGTGGCAGGGGCGATCAGCCCCAGCATTTT
TRBV24-1,TRBJ2-7,.,TRBD1,CATSDAGQGTYEQYF,TGTGCCACCAGTGATGCGGGACAGGGGACCTACGAGCAGTACTTC
TRBV10-3,TRBJ2-7,.,TRBD1,CTIRVTGGSDEQYF,TGTACCATCAGGGTGACAGGGGGCAGCGACGAGCAGTACTTC
TRBV5-8,TRBJ2-5,few,TRBD2,CATRLAGQETQYF,TGTGCCACCCGACTAGCGGGGCAAGAGACCCAGTACTTC
TRBV6-5,TRBJ2-7,.,.,CASSPLGGPYEQYF,TGTGCCAGCAGTCCCCTCGGGGGGCCCTACGAGCAGTACTTC
TRBV5-5,TRBJ1-2,.,.,CASSWDTFSNYGYTF,TGTGCCAGCAGCTGGGACACGTTCTCTAACTATGGCTACACCTTC
TRBV11-2,TRBJ1-1,.,.,CASVTLRGAFF,TGTGCCAGCGTAACTCTTCGGGGGGCTTTCTTT
TRBV7-8,TRBJ1-3,many,TRBD1,CASSPSDRSGNTIYF,TGTGCCAGCAGCCCCTCGGACAGGTCGGGAAACACCATATATTTT
TRBV7-2,TRBJ1-2,.,TRBD1,CASSLAGQGNYGYTF,TGTGCCAGCAGCTTAGCGGGACAGGGGAACTATGGCTACACCTTC
TRBV5-1,TRBJ2-7,.,.,CASSQARTTDYEQYF,TGCGCCAGCAGCCAAGCCCGGACTACAGACTACGAGCAGTACTTC
TRBV3-1/TRBV3-2,TRBJ1-5,.,TRBD1,CASSQGQGSNQPQHF,TGTGCCAGCAGCCAAGGACAGGGAAGCAATCAGCCCCAGCATTTT
TRBV7-2,TRBJ2-2,.,.,CASSLAGGPSGELFF,TGTGCCAGCAGCTTAGCGGGGGGGCCATCCGGGGAGCTGTTTTTT
TRBV6-5,TRBJ1-1,few,.,CASFAVLNTEAFF,TGTGCCAGCTTCGCAGTGTTGAACACTGAAGCTTTCTTT
TRBV7-2,TRBJ2-6,.,.,CARGGGSGANVLTF,TGTGCCAGGGGAGGTGGCTCTGGGGCCAACGTCCTGACTTTC
TRBV5-4,TRBJ2-1,few,.,CASSSGTFNNEQFF,TGTGCCAGCAGTTCCGGGACATTCAACAATGAGCAGTTCTTC
TRBV4-1,TRBJ1-2,.,TRBD1,CASSQDSMRGQDYGYTF,TGCGCCAGCAGCCAAGATTCTATGAGGGGGCAGGACTATGGCTACACCTTC
TRBV11-2,TRBJ2-1,.,TRBD2,CASSLGSGGLDEQFF,TGTGCCAGCAGCCTAGGTAGCGGGGGGTTGGATGAGCAGTTCTTC
TRBV6-2/TRBV6-3,TRBJ1-1,.,.,CASSYQALNTEAFF,TGTGCCAGCAGTTACCAAGCCTTGAACACTGAAGCTTTCTTT
TRBV5-5,TRBJ2-3,.,TRBD2,CASSPGGGAWIDTQYF,TGTGCCAGCAGCCCCGGCGGGGGGGCATGGATAGATACGCAGTATTTT
TRBV7-9,TRBJ1-2,once,.,CASSFDSYYGYTF,TGTGCCAGCAGCTTCGACAGCTACTATGGCTACACCTTC
TRBV10-3,TRBJ1-2,.,.,CAISPTTGRDYGYTF,TGTGCCATCAGTCCGACGACCGGCAGGGACTATGGCTACACCTTC
TRBV6-2/TRBV6-3,TRBJ2-7,.,.,CASSSPTLTGHSYEQYF,TGTGCCAGCAGTTCCCCGACCCTGACAGGTCATTCCTACGAGCAGTACTTC
TRBV5-3,TRBJ2-7,.,TRBD1,CARSLEGQPPKGSYEQYF,TGTGCCAGAAGCTTGGAGGGACAGCCACCGAAAGGCTCCTACGAGCAGTACTTC
TRBV5-6,TRBJ1-2,.,.,CASSFRRDGYTF,TGTGCCAGCAGCTTCCGCAGGGATGGCTACACCTTC
TRBV28,TRBJ2-4,.,TRBD1,CASSLRDRGLNIQYF,TGTGCCAGCAGTTTACGGGACAGAGGGTTAAACATTCAGTACTTC